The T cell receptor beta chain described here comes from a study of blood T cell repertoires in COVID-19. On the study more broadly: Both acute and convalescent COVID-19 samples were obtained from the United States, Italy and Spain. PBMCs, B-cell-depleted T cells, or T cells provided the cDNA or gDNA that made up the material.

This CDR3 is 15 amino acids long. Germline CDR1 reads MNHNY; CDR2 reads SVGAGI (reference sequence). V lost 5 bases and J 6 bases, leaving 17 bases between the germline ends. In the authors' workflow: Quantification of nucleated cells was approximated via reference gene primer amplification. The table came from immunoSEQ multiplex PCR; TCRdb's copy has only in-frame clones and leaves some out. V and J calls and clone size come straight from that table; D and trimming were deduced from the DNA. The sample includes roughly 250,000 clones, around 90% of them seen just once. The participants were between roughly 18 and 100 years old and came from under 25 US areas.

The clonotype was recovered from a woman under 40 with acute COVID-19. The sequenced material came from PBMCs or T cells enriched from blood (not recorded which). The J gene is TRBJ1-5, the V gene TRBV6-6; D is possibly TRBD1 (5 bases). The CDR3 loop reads CASSPGTSGGQPQHF. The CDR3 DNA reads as TGTGCCAGCAGTCCCGGGACCTCCGGGGGTCAGCCCCAGCATTTT.